Here is one T cell receptor (beta chain) with its context. What it binds is not known. This sample was included in a study of T cell responses to AZD1222 COVID-19 vaccine. Overall study context: Second doses at about 4 or about 12 weeks were pooled.

Sequencing used immunoSEQ multiplex PCR; TCRdb keeps in-frame clones, though not all of them. The sample has over 110,000 clones; 90% to 95% are singletons. General observations from the study: Increases in Spike-specific TCR breadth and depth were seen after two AZD1222 doses. Close to half of spike-specific TCRs reportedly recognize unmutated variant regions. Clonal diversity was possibly underestimated; the donors were predominantly white British and more often female.

The CDR3 runs to 15 residues. CDR1 is SQVTM, CDR2 ANQGSEA, per germline. The junction had 8 bases not matched to a gene; V was cut back by 6 bases and J by 2 bases. The rearrangement links TRBV29-1 to TRBJ2-7; 12 nucleotides align to TRBD2. The source was peripheral blood, collected on day 0 of AZD1222 vaccination. The clonotype comes from an adult in good health. CDR3 loop: CSVLGLAGGTYEQYF. The CDR3 region has the DNA TGCAGCGTCCTCGGGCTAGCGGGGGGGACCTACGAGCAGTACTTC.